Following are 2 T cell receptor beta chains from one sample sequenced in a study of blood T cell repertoires in COVID-19. Clones were read by immunoSEQ multiplex PCR, and TCRdb kept only the in-frame ones, dropping some. The sample includes 300,000 to 350,000 clones, around nine tenths of them seen just once. Material for sequencing was PBMCs or T cells enriched from blood (not recorded which). These receptors all come from a woman aged 25 to 39 who had been exposed to COVID-19.

CDR3 in DNA: TGCGCCAGCAGTGAAACGGGAGGGCCCGGCAATGAGCAGTTCTTC. Its protein is CASSETGGPGNEQFF. This chain uses TRBV10-1 with TRBJ2-1, with TRBD2 matching 8 bases. J lost 6 bases, V lost 3 bases, and 7 bases had no gene match. Germline V gives CDR1 WNHNN, CDR2 SYGVQD (reference sequence). CDR3 length: 15 residues.

This chain links TRBV4-2 with TRBJ2-3; possibly TRBD2 for D (7 bases). The CDR3 contains 17 residues. Trimming removed 2 bases from V and 8 bases from J, with 23 bases in between. Germline V CDR1 and CDR2: LGHNA, YNFKEQ. The CDR3 nucleotides are TGTGCCAGCAGCCAAAGCCAGGGGCGGGAGCAGGTCGGTACGCAGTATTTT. It encodes CASSQSQGREQVGTQYF.